The 27 T cell receptor beta chains reported below all come from one sample, sequenced in a study of blood T cell repertoires in COVID-19. The table came from immunoSEQ multiplex PCR; TCRdb's copy has only in-frame clones and leaves some out. This sample carries 180,000 or so clones, more than 85% of them seen once, and the ten largest clones take 0.99%. Sequences were obtained from peripheral blood. The receptor set was obtained from a man aged 18 to 29 with acute or convalescent COVID-19.

V and J are TRBV28 and TRBJ1-4, with D possibly being TRBD1 (5 bases). Looked up from germline, CDR1 is MDHEN and CDR2 is SYDVKM. V lost 7 bases to trimming and J lost 0 bases, with 18 bases between them. This CDR3 is built from 17 residues. The CDR3 bases are TGTGCCAGCACCTCCGACCCGGGGGAGGCAACTAATGAAAAACTGTTTTTT. Its translation is CASTSDPGEATNEKLFF.

CDR3 residues: CAWRIAGGLTQYF. The CDR3 nucleotides read TGTGCCTGGAGGATAGCGGGGGGGCTCACCCAGTACTTC. V usage is TRBV30 and J usage is TRBJ2-5; 11 bases line up with TRBD2. Trimming removed 3 bases from V and 8 bases from J; junction bases left unmatched: 5. This CDR3 spans 13 amino acids. Germline V lookup: CDR1 GTSNPN, CDR2 SVGIG (reference sequence).

The V and J genes are TRBV19 and TRBJ1-1; D is unresolved. V dropped 3 bases and J dropped 0 bases, with 5 bases sitting between them. The CDR3 has 13 amino acids. In germline, CDR1 is LNHDA, CDR2 SQIVND (reference sequence). CDR3 protein: CASSITVNTEAFF. In DNA, the CDR3 is TGTGCCAGTAGTATTACGGTGAACACTGAAGCTTTCTTT.

This sequence joins TRBV15 and TRBJ1-1; unclear D gene. V was trimmed by 2 bases and J by 3 bases, leaving 7 bases between them. In germline, CDR1 is LNHNV, CDR2 YYDKDF (reference sequence). This CDR3 is built from 13 residues. The CDR3 DNA reads as TGTGCCACCAGCAGACTCCGGGACACTGAAGCTTTCTTT. It translates to CATSRLRDTEAFF.

The rearrangement links TRBV6-1 to TRBJ1-1; no clear D. Germline lookup yields CDR1 MNHNS and CDR2 SASEGT. V was clipped by 2 bases and J by 5 bases, with 12 bases between them. The CDR3 spans 14 residues. The CDR3 loop is CASSESGGRTEAFF. The CDR3, as DNA: TGTGCCAGCAGTGAATCCGGAGGGAGGACTGAAGCTTTCTTT.

V is TRBV6-2 or TRBV6-3 and J is TRBJ1-3, with D possibly TRBD1 on 5 matching bases. The germline V gene has CDR1 MNHEY and CDR2 SVGEGT. Trimming cost V 5 bases and J 4 bases, with 21 bases left between them. The CDR3 totals 17 residues. The CDR3 loop reads CASSTQRPREGGNTIYF. In DNA, the CDR3 is TGTGCCAGCAGTACACAGAGACCCAGGGAAGGCGGAAACACCATATATTTT.

This chain uses TRBV28 with TRBJ2-5; D possibly corresponds to TRBD2 (5 bases). Germline CDR1 MDHEN, CDR2 SYDVKM. Trimming removed 5 bases from V and 2 bases from J, with 9 bases in between. The CDR3 length is 13 residues. CDR3 sequence (DNA): TGTGCCAGCAGTAACAGCGGTCAAGAGACCCAGTACTTC. This gives the protein CASSNSGQETQYF.

The count of this clone is one. The chain combines TRBV5-4 with TRBJ1-2; 10 bases fit TRBD1. The CDR3 has 16 residues. The germline V gene has CDR1 SGHNT and CDR2 YYREEE (reference sequence). V shed 0 bases, J shed 7 bases, and the junction held 9 bases outside the gene matches. The CDR3 here is CASSLAFSDRGRGYTF. DNA for the CDR3: TGTGCCAGCAGCTTGGCCTTCTCAGACAGGGGGCGTGGCTACACCTTC.

The chain uses TRBV5-5 and TRBJ1-5; tentatively, D is TRBD1 (5 bases). Trimming cost V 1 base and J 5 bases, with 10 bases left between them. The germline CDR1 and CDR2 sequences are SGHKS and YYEKEE (reference sequence). This CDR3 contains 14 residues. CDR3 amino acids: CASSLIGGDQPQHF. The CDR3, as DNA: TGTGCCAGCAGCTTGATCGGGGGAGATCAGCCCCAGCATTTT.

The genes are TRBV30 and TRBJ2-4; 12 nucleotides line up with TRBD1. V trimming: 2 bases; J trimming: 2 bases; junction bases outside the gene matches: 10. CDR1 and CDR2 (germline): GTSNPN, SVGIG (reference sequence). The CDR3 runs to 18 residues. This CDR3 reads CAWSRDRGPSYTKNIQYF. The CDR3 nucleotides read TGTGCCTGGAGTCGGGACAGGGGGCCTTCTTATACCAAAAACATTCAGTACTTC.

J is TRBJ2-5 and V is TRBV30; D unresolved. CDR1 is GTSNPN and CDR2 is SVGIG in the germline V gene (reference sequence). The CDR3 has 13 residues. V lost 1 base to trimming and J lost 5 bases, with 11 bases between them. In nucleotides, the CDR3 is TGTGCCTGGAGTGAGGCTATCGGGGAGACCCAGTACTTC. It encodes CAWSEAIGETQYF.

The chain has TRBV5-1 and TRBJ1-4, with D tentatively TRBD1 (6 bases). The CDR3 is made up of 14 amino acids. Looked up from germline, CDR1 is SGHRS and CDR2 is YFSETQ. V shed 4 bases and J shed 3 bases, with 10 bases lying between them. The CDR3 sequence: CASSVDRPNEKLFF. DNA for the CDR3: TGCGCCAGCAGCGTGGACAGACCTAATGAAAAACTGTTTTTT.

V usage is TRBV18 and J usage is TRBJ2-2; 9 bases are shared with TRBD1. CDR3 length: 16 amino acids. J lost 1 base, V lost 4 bases, and 4 bases had no gene match. Germline V gene sequence: CDR1 KGHSH, CDR2 LQKENI. In DNA form, the CDR3 reads TGTGCCAGCTCACGACCGGGACAGGGGAACACCGGGGAGCTGTTTTTT. Protein sequence: CASSRPGQGNTGELFF.

The chain recombines TRBV7-9 with TRBJ2-6; TRBD1 matches at 7 bases. Germline V gives CDR1 SEHNR, CDR2 FQNEAQ (reference sequence). After removal of 5 bases from V and 2 bases from J, the junction contained 3 bases not matched to a gene. The length of the CDR3 is 15 residues. CDR3 region: CASSPGGPGANVLTF. CDR3 DNA sequence: TGTGCCAGCAGCCCAGGGGGTCCTGGGGCCAACGTCCTGACTTTC. Full variable domain (rest looked up from reference TRBV7-9 and TRBJ2-6): DTGVSQNPRHKITKRGQNVTFRCDPISEHNRLYWYRQTLGQGPEFLTYFQNEAQLEKSRLLSDRFSAERPKGSFSTLEIQRTEQGDSAMYLCASSPGGPGANVLTFGAGSRLTVL.

The V and J genes are TRBV27 and TRBJ1-4; a possible D gene is TRBD1 (5 bases). This CDR3 has 16 residues. Between the trimmed V and J ends, which lost 3 bases and 0 bases, there was a span of 11 bases. Per the germline V gene, CDR1 is MNHEY and CDR2 is SMNVEV (reference sequence). CDR3 residues: CASSFRGQPTNEKLFF. The CDR3 nucleotides read TGTGCCAGCAGTTTCCGCGGACAACCAACTAATGAAAAACTGTTTTTT.

The chain's CDR3 is CASRRDFVSGNTIYF. The CDR3 coding sequence is TGTGCCAGTAGAAGGGACTTTGTCTCTGGAAACACCATATATTTT. V usage is TRBV19 and J usage is TRBJ1-3; tentatively, D is TRBD1 (5 bases). The CDR3 contains 15 residues. V lost 6 bases and J lost 0, with 12 bases in between. Germline-derived CDR1 and CDR2 are LNHDA and SQIVND (reference sequence). The variable domain in full, with the rest retrieved from reference TRBV19 and TRBJ1-3, is DGGITQSPKYLFRKEGQNVTLSCEQNLNHDAMYWYRQDPGQGLRLIYYSQIVNDFQKGDIAEGYSVSREKKESFPLTVTSAQKNPTAFYLCASRRDFVSGNTIYFGEGSWLTVV.

The chain combines TRBV7-9 with TRBJ2-2; TRBD1 aligns across 9 bases. V lost 3 bases and J lost 5; bases outside the gene matches: 4. CDR3 size: 15 residues. CDR1 and CDR2 (germline): SEHNR, FQNEAQ (reference sequence). The DNA of the CDR3 is TGTGCCAGCAGCTTCCTCGGGACAGGGACCGGGGAGCTGTTTTTT. It is translated as CASSFLGTGTGELFF.

The chain uses TRBV7-9 and TRBJ1-2; D is perhaps TRBD1 (6 bases). V lost 5 bases and J lost 0, with 16 bases in between. CDR3 length: 16 residues. The V gene's germline CDR1 is SEHNR and CDR2 FQNEAQ (reference sequence). CDR3 DNA sequence: TGTGCCAGCAGCAAAGGGGGGGACGGATCTAACTATGGCTACACCTTC. Residues: CASSKGGDGSNYGYTF. Based on the CDR3 plus reference TRBV7-9 and TRBJ1-2, the full variable domain is DTGVSQNPRHKITKRGQNVTFRCDPISEHNRLYWYRQTLGQGPEFLTYFQNEAQLEKSRLLSDRFSAERPKGSFSTLEIQRTEQGDSAMYLCASSKGGDGSNYGYTFGSGTRLTVV.

This chain connects TRBV19 to TRBJ2-7; D is ambiguous. The CDR3 spans 12 residues. Germline CDR1 and CDR2: LNHDA and SQIVND (reference sequence). Trimming left V 5 bases short and J 4 bases short, with 9 bases between. This chain's CDR3 is CASSCQNYEQYF. CDR3 sequence (DNA): TGTGCCAGTAGTTGTCAGAATTACGAGCAGTACTTC.

V and J are TRBV6-2 or TRBV6-3 and TRBJ2-1; D gene ambiguous. Germline CDR1 reads MNHEY; CDR2 reads SVGEGT. This CDR3 region has 13 residues. With 2 bases removed from V and 0 bases from J, the gap between germline ends came to 2 bases. The CDR3 loop is CASSYRSYNEQFF. The CDR3 DNA is TGTGCCAGCAGTTACCGCTCCTACAATGAGCAGTTCTTC.

This clone turned up a few times. The chain joins TRBV4-1 to TRBJ1-4; no firm D call. V lost 2 bases to trimming and J lost 3 bases, with 13 bases between them. The V gene's germline CDR1 is MGHRA and CDR2 YSYEKL. This CDR3 contains 16 residues. CDR3 bases: TGCGCCAGCAGCCAACCATTAACATCAGCTAATGAAAAACTGTTTTTT. It yields the protein CASSQPLTSANEKLFF.

The chain uses TRBV24-1 and TRBJ2-5; tentatively, D is TRBD2 (6 bases). V was pared by 3 bases and J by 0 bases, with 13 bases between. This CDR3 region has 16 residues. The germline V gene encodes CDR1 KGHDR and CDR2 SFDVKD. In DNA, the CDR3 is TGTGCCACCAGTGATCCTACACTAGCTCACCAAGAGACCCAGTACTTC. Its translation: CATSDPTLAHQETQYF.

The chain joins TRBV12-5 to TRBJ1-1, with TRBD1 matching over 7 bases. Trimming removed 7 bases from V and 0 bases from J; junction bases left unmatched: 20. CDR1 is LGHNT and CDR2 is FRNRAP in the germline V gene. CDR3 length equals 19 residues. The CDR3 region is CASEEGMDRSYPLNTEAFF. The DNA of the CDR3 is TGTGCTAGTGAGGAGGGAATGGACAGGTCGTACCCCCTGAACACTGAAGCTTTCTTT. The complete variable domain, with remaining parts taken from reference TRBV12-5 and TRBJ1-1, reads DARVTQTPRHKVTEMGQEVTMRCQPILGHNTVFWYRQTMMQGLELLAYFRNRAPLDDSGMPKDRFSAEMPDATLATLKIQPSEPRDSAVYFCASEEGMDRSYPLNTEAFFGQGTRLTVV.

This rearrangement joins TRBV3-1 (or the pseudogene TRBV3-2) to TRBJ1-2; 10 positions match TRBD1. Germline loops: CDR1 LGHDT, CDR2 YNNKEL (reference sequence). The trim removed 2 bases at V and 6 bases at J, leaving 6 bases unmatched. CDR3 length: 15 amino acids. CDR3 nucleotides: TGTGCCAGCAGCCAACCGGGACAGGGGTCCCATGGCTACACCTTC. Protein product: CASSQPGQGSHGYTF.

J is TRBJ2-2 and V is TRBV25-1; D is unclear. V lost 4 bases to trimming and J lost 6 bases, with 18 bases between them. Germline V gene data show CDR1 as MGHDK and CDR2 as SYGVNS. This CDR3 is built from 16 residues. CDR3 DNA: TGTGCCAGCAGTGGTTCAGTTTCCATGTTTTCCGGGGAGCTGTTTTTT. This codes for CASSGSVSMFSGELFF.

The chain joins TRBV2 to TRBJ1-2; 8 positions match TRBD1. The CDR3 is 13 residues long. Unmatched junction bases numbered 3, after V lost 6 bases and J lost 3 bases. Germline V CDR1 and CDR2: SNHLY, FYNNEI. The CDR3 DNA sequence: TGTGCCAGCAGGGGACAGGCAGACTATGGCTACACCTTC. Its translation is CASRGQADYGYTF. The full variable domain, rest sourced from reference TRBV2 and TRBJ1-2, is EPEVTQTPSHQVTQMGQEVILRCVPISNHLYFYWYRQILGQKVEFLVSFYNNEISEKSEIFDDQFSVERPDGSNFTLKIRSTKLEDSAMYFCASRGQADYGYTFGSGTRLTVV.

The chain couples TRBV27 to TRBJ1-5; D remains unclear. The CDR3 covers 14 residues. V was cut by 6 bases and J by 4 bases, with 13 bases left in between. Germline loops: CDR1 MNHEY, CDR2 SMNVEV (reference sequence). CDR3 DNA sequence: TGTGCCAGCAGGCTTTTGGGAGGGAATCAGCCCCAGCATTTT. This encodes CASRLLGGNQPQHF.